This TCR beta chain was sequenced for a study of shared clonotypes between healthy human individuals. In the case of this clone: Its antigen is currently unknown.

V shed 3 bases and J 6 bases; nucleotides not matched to a gene: 5. Germline-derived CDR1 and CDR2 are MNHNS and SASEGT. The CDR3 is 14 amino acids. Libraries were prepared by immunoSEQ multiplex PCR; TCRdb keeps only in-frame clonotypes and omits some of them. The data contain 2,100,000 or so clones, approximately 94% of them seen just once; the ten biggest clones take up roughly 0.13%. Overall study findings and caveats: A handful of donors shared approximately 5% of their naive CD4 clonotypes.

The source material was naive CD4+ T cells sorted from blood. Noted subset: CD45RA+ positively selected. The sequence came from a man aged 18 to 30 in good health. The gene calls are TRBV6-1 and TRBJ1-1, with 9 positions matching TRBD1. The CDR3 nucleotides read TGTGCCAGCAGTGAGTCGGACAGGGGAGCTGAAGCTTTCTTT. This codes for CASSESDRGAEAFF.